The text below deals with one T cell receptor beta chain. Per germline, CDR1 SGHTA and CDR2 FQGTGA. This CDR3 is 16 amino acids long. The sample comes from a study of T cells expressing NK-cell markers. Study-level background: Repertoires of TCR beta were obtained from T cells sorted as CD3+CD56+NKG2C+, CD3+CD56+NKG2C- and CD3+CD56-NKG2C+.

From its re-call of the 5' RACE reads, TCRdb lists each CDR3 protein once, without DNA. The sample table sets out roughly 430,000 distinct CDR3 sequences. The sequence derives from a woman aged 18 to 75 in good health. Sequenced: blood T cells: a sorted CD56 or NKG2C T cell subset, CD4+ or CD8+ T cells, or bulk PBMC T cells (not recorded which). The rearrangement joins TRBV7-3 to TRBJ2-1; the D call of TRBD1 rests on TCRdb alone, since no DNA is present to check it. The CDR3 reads CASSLMPGGSYNEQFF.